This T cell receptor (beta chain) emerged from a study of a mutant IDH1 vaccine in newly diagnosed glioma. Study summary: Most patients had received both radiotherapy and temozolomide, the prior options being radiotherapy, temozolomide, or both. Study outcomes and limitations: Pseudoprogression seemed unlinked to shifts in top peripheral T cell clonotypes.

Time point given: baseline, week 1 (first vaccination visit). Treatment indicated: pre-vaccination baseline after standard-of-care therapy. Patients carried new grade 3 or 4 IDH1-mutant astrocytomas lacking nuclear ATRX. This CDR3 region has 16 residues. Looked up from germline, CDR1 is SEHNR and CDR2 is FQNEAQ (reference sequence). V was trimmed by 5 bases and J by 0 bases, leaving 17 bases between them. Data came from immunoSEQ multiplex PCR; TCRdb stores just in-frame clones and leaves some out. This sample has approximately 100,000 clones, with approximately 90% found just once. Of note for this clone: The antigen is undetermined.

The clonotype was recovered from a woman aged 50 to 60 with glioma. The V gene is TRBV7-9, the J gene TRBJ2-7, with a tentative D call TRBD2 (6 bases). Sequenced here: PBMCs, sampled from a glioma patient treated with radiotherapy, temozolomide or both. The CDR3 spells CASSPLRSGNSYEQYF. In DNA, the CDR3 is TGTGCCAGCAGCCCCCTACGTAGCGGCAACTCCTACGAGCAGTACTTC.